Below, 21 T cell receptor beta chains from the same sample are listed, as sequenced in a study of radiation and T cells in renal cell carcinoma. Using immunoSEQ multiplex PCR, the repertoire was profiled, and TCRdb retains in-frame clones only, with some absent. The sample holds 140,000 to 150,000 clones; less than 90% are singletons and the top ten take 3.5% to 5%. Time point noted: baseline pretreatment blood. Treatment noted: 15 Gy SBRT to primary tumor, nephrectomy 4 weeks later. The input for sequencing was blood, taken from a patient whose treatment included radiotherapy and nephrectomy. Every receptor here comes from a woman aged 70-85 years with renal cell carcinoma.

J is TRBJ1-4 and V is TRBV6-5, with D uncertain. CDR1 and CDR2 from the germline V gene are MNHEY and SVGAGI. V lost 2 bases to trimming and J lost 6 bases, with 13 bases between them. The CDR3 has 15 residues. The CDR3 region is CASSYRASVDEKLFF. In nucleotides, the CDR3 is TGTGCCAGCAGTTACAGAGCTAGCGTTGATGAAAAACTGTTTTTT.

This rearrangement joins TRBV5-1 to TRBJ1-3, with TRBD1 as a possible D gene (6 bases). Looked up from germline, CDR1 is SGHRS and CDR2 is YFSETQ. V was clipped by 2 bases and J by 0 bases, with 12 bases between them. The CDR3 contains 16 residues. DNA for the CDR3: TGCGCCAGCAGCTTTGGGCCGGGACACTCTGGAAACACCATATATTTT. Encoded protein: CASSFGPGHSGNTIYF.

The rearrangement uses TRBV7-9 and TRBJ2-7; 7 bases line up with TRBD1. Losses at the gene ends were 4 bases for V and 3 bases for J; bases not matched to a gene: 9. CDR1 is SEHNR, CDR2 FQNEAQ, per germline (reference sequence). CDR3 length: 15 residues. The DNA for the CDR3 is TGTGCCAGCAGCTCTAGACAGGGCACGAACTACGAGCAGTACTTC. Encoded protein: CASSSRQGTNYEQYF.

The chain has TRBV28 and TRBJ1-2; no reliable D call. The CDR3 has 12 amino acids. Germline values: CDR1 MDHEN, CDR2 SYDVKM. V lost 6 bases and J 8 bases, leaving 13 bases between the germline ends. CDR3 sequence: CASSPTGLGYTF. In DNA form, the CDR3 reads TGTGCCAGCAGCCCGACCGGGCTAGGCTACACCTTC.

The rearrangement joins TRBV5-5 to TRBJ2-6; D not certain. Trimming took off 2 bases at V and 0 bases at J, with 9 bases between the two ends. In germline, CDR1 is SGHKS, CDR2 YYEKEE (reference sequence). The CDR3 runs to 16 residues. This CDR3 reads CASSLTSGSGANVLTF. For the CDR3, the DNA is TGTGCCAGCAGCTTAACTTCAGGCTCTGGGGCCAACGTCCTGACTTTC.

This clone was observed a single time. The gene calls are TRBV5-5 and TRBJ1-5, with D perhaps matching TRBD1 (5 bases). This CDR3 has 17 residues. Germline CDR1 is SGHKS and CDR2 is YYEKEE (reference sequence). V was cut by 0 bases and J by 5 bases, with 18 bases left in between. CDR3 coding DNA: TGTGCCAGCAGCTTGGGAGACTGGCAGGGAGGGGATCAGCCCCAGCATTTT. This encodes CASSLGDWQGGDQPQHF.

This chain joins TRBV6-1 and TRBJ1-1; D is perhaps TRBD1 (5 bases). Trimming took off 8 bases at V and 4 bases at J, with 8 bases between the two ends. CDR1 is MNHNS and CDR2 is SASEGT in the germline V gene. This CDR3 is 11 amino acids long. The CDR3 DNA follows: TGTGCCAGCGGGGGGTTCACTGAAGCTTTCTTT. This codes for CASGGFTEAFF.

This clone showed up just once. The rearrangement uses TRBV6-1 and TRBJ2-7; D uncertain. V gave up 6 bases and J gave up 7 bases, with 10 bases separating them. Germline CDR1 MNHNS, CDR2 SASEGT. CDR3 size: 11 residues. The CDR3 is CASRMAGEQYF. CDR3 nucleotides: TGTGCCAGCAGGATGGCCGGGGAGCAGTACTTC.

The V call is TRBV6-6, the J call TRBJ2-1; 9 bases are shared with TRBD1. Germline loops: CDR1 MNHNY, CDR2 SVGAGI (reference sequence). This CDR3 is 16 amino acids long. V trimming: 5 bases; J trimming: 5 bases; junction bases outside the gene matches: 10. The CDR3 sequence: CASSPLKDRGHNEQFF. The CDR3, as DNA: TGTGCCAGCAGTCCACTGAAGGACAGGGGCCACAATGAGCAGTTCTTC.

The chain employs TRBV5-1 and TRBJ2-7, with D perhaps matching TRBD1 or TRBD2 (6 bases each). V was cut by 4 bases and J by 5 bases, with 13 bases left in between. Germline lookup yields CDR1 SGHRS and CDR2 YFSETQ. This CDR3 has 13 residues. The CDR3 region is CASSGGPGNEQYF. The CDR3 nucleotides are TGCGCCAGCAGCGGGGGGCCCGGGAACGAGCAGTACTTC.

This chain uses TRBV28 with TRBJ2-5, with a weak D call TRBD2 (5 bases). This CDR3 is 15 amino acids long. Germline assignment: CDR1 MDHEN and CDR2 SYDVKM. V lost 3 bases to trimming and J lost 7 bases, with 18 bases between them. CDR3: CASSLPPAGGGTQYF. Written as DNA, the CDR3 is TGTGCCAGCAGTTTGCCCCCGGCGGGCGGTGGGACCCAGTACTTC.

This chain joins TRBV11-3 and TRBJ2-1; no clear D gene. This CDR3 spans 12 amino acids. CDR1 is SGHNT, CDR2 YENEEA, per germline. The V and J ends lost 5 bases and 9 bases respectively, with 11 bases between them. This CDR3 is CASSPARGEQFF. The CDR3 region has the DNA TGTGCCAGCAGCCCAGCGCGTGGTGAGCAGTTCTTC.

This sequence joins TRBV5-1 and TRBJ1-5; 10 nucleotides line up with TRBD1. The CDR3 has 19 residues. CDR1 is SGHRS, CDR2 YFSETQ, per germline. Losses at the gene ends were 4 bases for V and 0 bases for J; bases not matched to a gene: 13. In nucleotides, the CDR3 is TGCGCCAGCAGCCGATACGACAGGGGGCGAGGGGATAGCAATCAGCCCCAGCATTTT. Translated, it gives CASSRYDRGRGDSNQPQHF.

This chain joins TRBV6-5 and TRBJ1-2, with D possibly matching TRBD1 (6 bases). The germline V gene has CDR1 MNHEY and CDR2 SVGAGI. This CDR3 is 13 amino acids long. V was shortened by 7 bases and J by 7 bases, with 16 bases between the two germline ends. The CDR3 sequence is CASTIGGAGGYTF. The CDR3 bases are TGTGCCAGCACCATCGGGGGGGCGGGTGGCTACACCTTC.

The chain is built from TRBV10-3 and TRBJ1-3; TRBD1 matches at 7 bases. The CDR3 is made up of 16 amino acids. With 5 bases clipped from V and 4 bases from J, the junction kept 11 bases outside the gene matches. Germline V lookup: CDR1 ENHRY, CDR2 SYGVKD. CDR3 in DNA: TGTGCCATCAGTCGGGGACAGACCCACGGGGGAAACACCATATATTTT. This codes for CAISRGQTHGGNTIYF.

The chain recombines TRBV28 with TRBJ1-1; the D is unclear. Trimming removed 3 bases from V and 1 base from J, with 9 bases in between. There are 14 residues in the CDR3. Per germline, CDR1 MDHEN and CDR2 SYDVKM. The CDR3 DNA reads as TGTGCCAGCAGTTTTAGCCGGACGAACACTGAAGCTTTCTTT. Translation gives CASSFSRTNTEAFF.

In regard to this clone: Other DNA sequences within the sample encode an identical CDR3. The chain uses TRBV5-5 and TRBJ2-2; no clear D. The germline V and J ends were trimmed by 2 bases and 4 bases, with 6 bases remaining between them. CDR1 and CDR2 from the germline V gene are SGHKS and YYEKEE (reference sequence). The CDR3 contains 13 residues. The CDR3 loop is CASSLGGTGELFF. The CDR3 DNA reads as TGTGCCAGCAGCTTAGGTGGCACCGGGGAGCTGTTTTTT.

Notes on this clone: The junction shows a germline mismatch at one end, possibly a read error. The chain combines TRBV11-2 with TRBJ2-7; 7 bases align to TRBD2. Germline CDR1 reads SGHAT; CDR2 reads FQNNGV. CDR3 length: 15 residues. CDR3 nucleotides: TGTGCAAGCAGCTTAGGGAGGGGCCAAAACTACGAGCAGTACTTC. Translating it yields CASSLGRGQNYEQYF.

The chain links TRBV6-5 to TRBJ2-5; D unclear. This CDR3 has 16 residues. CDR1 and CDR2 from the germline V gene are MNHEY and SVGAGI. V lost 6 bases and J lost 5, with 22 bases in between. The CDR3 is CASRYTANIASETQYF. The CDR3 DNA reads TGTGCCAGCAGGTACACAGCAAACATTGCTTCCGAGACCCAGTACTTC.

The chain uses TRBV27 and TRBJ1-4, with D possibly being TRBD1 (5 bases). V lost 6 bases, J lost 8 bases, and 22 bases lay in between. The germline V gene encodes CDR1 MNHEY and CDR2 SMNVEV (reference sequence). The CDR3 sequence is 16 residues long. This CDR3 is CASSRLKGLREEKLFF. The CDR3 nucleotides read TGTGCCAGCAGCCGTCTTAAGGGGTTGCGGGAGGAAAAACTGTTTTTT.

V and J are TRBV4-1 and TRBJ1-6; no firm D call. The ends were cut back, 0 bases at V and 3 bases at J, with 9 bases in the middle. In germline, CDR1 is MGHRA, CDR2 YSYEKL. This CDR3 is 16 amino acids long. In nucleotides, the CDR3 is TGCGCCAGCAGCCAAGAAGCCAGTGGCTATAATTCACCCCTCCACTTT. It is translated as CASSQEASGYNSPLHF.